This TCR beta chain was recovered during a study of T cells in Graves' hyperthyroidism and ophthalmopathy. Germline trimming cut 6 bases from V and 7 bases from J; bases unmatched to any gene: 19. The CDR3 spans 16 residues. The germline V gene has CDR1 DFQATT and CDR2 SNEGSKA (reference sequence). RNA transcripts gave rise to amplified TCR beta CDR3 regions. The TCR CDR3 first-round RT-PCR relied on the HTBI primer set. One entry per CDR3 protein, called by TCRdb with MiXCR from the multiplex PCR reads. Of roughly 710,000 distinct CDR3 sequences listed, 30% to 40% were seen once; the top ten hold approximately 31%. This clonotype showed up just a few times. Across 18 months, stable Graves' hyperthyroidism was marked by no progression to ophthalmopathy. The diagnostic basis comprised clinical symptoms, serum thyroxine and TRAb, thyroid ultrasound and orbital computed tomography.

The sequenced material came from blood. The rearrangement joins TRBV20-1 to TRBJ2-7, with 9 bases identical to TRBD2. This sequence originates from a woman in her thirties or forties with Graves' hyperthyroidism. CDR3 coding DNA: TGCAGTGCAGCCCCCTCTTCAGCGGGGGGTGGTCGGGAGCAGTACTTC. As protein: CSAAPSSAGGGREQYF.